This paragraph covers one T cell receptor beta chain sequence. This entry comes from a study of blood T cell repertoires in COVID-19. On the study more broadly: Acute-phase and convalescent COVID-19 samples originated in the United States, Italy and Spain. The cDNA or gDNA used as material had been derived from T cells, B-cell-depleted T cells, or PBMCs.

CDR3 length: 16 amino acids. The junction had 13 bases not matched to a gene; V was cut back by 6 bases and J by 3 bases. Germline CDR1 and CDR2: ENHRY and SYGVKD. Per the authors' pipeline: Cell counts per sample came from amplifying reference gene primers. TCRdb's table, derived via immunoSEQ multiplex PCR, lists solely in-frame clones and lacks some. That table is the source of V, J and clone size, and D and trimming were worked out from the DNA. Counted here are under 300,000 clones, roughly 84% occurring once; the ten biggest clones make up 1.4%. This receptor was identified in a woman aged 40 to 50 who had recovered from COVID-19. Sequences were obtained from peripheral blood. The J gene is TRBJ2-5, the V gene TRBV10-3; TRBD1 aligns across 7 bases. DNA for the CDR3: TGTGCCATCAGGACAGGGTTAGGAGTCGGTGAAGAGACCCAGTACTTC. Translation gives CAIRTGLGVGEETQYF.